The 7 T cell receptor beta chains presented below share a single source sample, sequenced in a study of response to subunit inactivated influenza vaccine. One entry per CDR3 protein results from TCRdb running MiXCR on the RT-PCR reads. The profile shows some 640,000 distinct CDR3 sequences, about 15% of them singletons. Specimen: PBMCs from blood, collected less than 15 days before vaccination. The receptors originated from a man aged 45-65 years who received an inactivated influenza vaccine.

CDR3: CSVGRLTGGTYEQYF. For the CDR3, the DNA is TGCAGTGTCGGGCGACTGACGGGGGGAACTTACGAGCAGTACTTC. The genes are TRBV20-1 and TRBJ2-7, with TRBD2 matching 7 bases. V gave up 7 bases and J gave up 4 bases; unmatched junction bases: 16. CDR3 length: 15 amino acids. CDR1 DFQATT and CDR2 SNEGSKA come from the germline V gene (reference sequence).

This clonotype was counted ten times or more. The chain carries TRBV20-1 and TRBJ2-3; the D gene is possibly TRBD2 (6 bases). V was pared by 0 bases and J by 8 bases, with 12 bases between. The V gene's germline CDR1 is DFQATT and CDR2 SNEGSKA (reference sequence). The CDR3 runs to 13 residues. As DNA, the CDR3 is TGCAGTGCTAGAGATCCTCTGGAGGGTACGCAGTATTTT. Translating gives CSARDPLEGTQYF.

The chain employs TRBV2 and TRBJ2-7; 8 nucleotides agree with TRBD1. Per germline, CDR1 SNHLY and CDR2 FYNNEI. With V trimmed by 6 bases and J by 3 bases, 7 bases remained unmatched. This CDR3 region has 14 residues. The CDR3 coding sequence is TGTGCCAGCAGCGTCGGGACAGGCCACTACGAGCAGTACTTC. Translation gives CASSVGTGHYEQYF.

CDR3 coding DNA: TGCGCCAGCAGTGAGGCGTGGGTAATCGGCGGAGGAAACACAGATACGCAGTATTTT. Amino acid sequence: CASSEAWVIGGGNTDTQYF. The chain combines TRBV10-2 with TRBJ2-3; D is possibly TRBD2 (5 bases). The CDR3 has 19 residues. V shed 2 bases and J shed 2 bases, with 23 bases lying between them. CDR1 and CDR2 from the germline V gene are WSHSY and SAAADI.

This clonotype was counted only a few times. The genes are TRBV2 and TRBJ2-5; D remains unclear. This CDR3 has 13 residues. The V and J ends lost 7 bases and 1 base respectively, with 10 bases between them. Germline V gene data show CDR1 as SNHLY and CDR2 as FYNNEI. The CDR3 nucleotides are TGTGCCAGCAATGTCCACAGCCAAGAGACCCAGTACTTC. Amino acid sequence: CASNVHSQETQYF.

This clonotype came up many times. The chain is built from TRBV29-1 and TRBJ1-4; the D gene is possibly TRBD1 (6 bases). The CDR3 sequence is 11 residues long. Germline V gives CDR1 SQVTM, CDR2 ANQGSEA. V was shortened by 6 bases and J by 14 bases, with 16 bases between the two germline ends. The CDR3, as DNA: TGCAGCGTCGGGGTGCAGGGGAGGCTGTTTTTT. Translating gives CSVGVQGRLFF. The complete variable domain, with remaining parts taken from reference TRBV29-1 and TRBJ1-4, reads SAVISQKPSRDICQRGTSLTIQCQVDSQVTMMFWYRQQPGQSLTLIATANQGSEATYESGFVIDKFPISRPNLTFSTLTVSNMSPEDSSIYLCSVGVQGRLFFGSGTQLSVL.

This clonotype was seen a few times. The chain recombines TRBV5-1 with TRBJ2-3; D call uncertain. V lost 6 bases to trimming and J lost 2 bases, with 7 bases between them. The CDR3 is 12 residues long. CDR1 SGHRS and CDR2 YFSETQ come from the germline V gene. The CDR3 spells CASTDHTDTQYF. The CDR3 region has the DNA TGCGCCAGCACGGATCACACAGATACGCAGTATTTT. Full variable domain (rest looked up from reference TRBV5-1 and TRBJ2-3): KAGVTQTPRYLIKTRGQQVTLSCSPISGHRSVSWYQQTPGQGLQFLFEYFSETQRNKGNFPGRFSGRQFSNSRSEMNVSTLELGDSALYLCASTDHTDTQYFGPGTRLTVL.